This T cell receptor (beta chain) was sequenced for a study of blood T cell repertoires in COVID-19 (dated by TCRdb to 2019 to 2021). With regard to the full study: Samples from collaborators originated in the United States, Italy and Spain and spanned both the acute and convalescent phases of COVID-19. The prospective study material was composed of cDNA or gDNA derived from T cells, B-cell-depleted T cells, or PBMCs. Deeply sampled blood TCRbeta repertoires from subjects exposed to, actively infected with, or recovered from COVID-19 were included in the dataset. The repertoires were released in a freely available public database intended as a resource for research on the immune response to SARS-CoV-2. Samples came from the ongoing ImmuneRACE study (first 160 participants) plus 1,254 subjects from 6 global collaborators. A de-identified subject ID, COVID-19 status, age in years and sex were almost always included in the sample metadata. HLA class I and class II types, where available, came from metadata supplied by the sample provider rather than from assay-based typing. The full study reports these points: How much clinical and demographic metadata was included differed by source and by participant, and the metadata was provided uncurated.

Whole blood was collected in K2EDTA tubes by collaborating institutions according to the institutions' own protocols. For TCRbeta analysis, collaborators shipped samples as frozen whole blood, isolated PBMCs, or DNA extracted from either of those sample types. The immunoSEQ Assay, a bias-controlled multiplex PCR, was used to amplify TCRbeta CDR3 regions from genomic DNA. In the source study's methods: The number of nucleated cells in each sample was estimated by amplification of reference gene primers within the assay. To quantify the absolute abundance of each unique TCRbeta CDR3 rearrangement, sequence reads were collapsed and filtered. Productive Simpson clonality was computed per sample as the square root of Simpson's diversity index over productive rearrangements. The clones in this table, taken by TCRdb from immuneACCESS, are in-frame only. Not every clone is retained; where verified, under half of the shortfall comes from an unresolved V gene, and the cause of the rest is unknown. V and J calls and clone size are copied from that table; D and trimming were computed from the DNA. The sample table contains almost 100,000 clones; only one count was recorded for about 89% of them. 10% of the sample goes to the ten largest clones.

V and J are truncated by 7 bases and 6 bases respectively, leaving an intervening sequence of 16 bases. In the germline V gene, CDR1 corresponds to SGHRS and CDR2 to YFSETQ. The CDR3 numbers 14 residues from cysteine through phenylalanine. Only the CDR3 DNA stays, 42 bases, in frame from base 1. Regarding this clone: Its antigen is currently not known. No base qualities exist here, and no much larger clone lies one base off it.

The material sequenced was peripheral blood. The rearranged segments are TRBV5-1 and TRBJ2-2, with TRBD2 tentatively as D gene (6 bases match). This clonotype originated in a man over 45 with acute or convalescent COVID-19. The CDR3 protein: CASGRMEGPGELFF. In nucleotide form, the sequence is TGCGCCAGCGGGCGGATGGAGGGGCCCGGGGAGCTGTTTTTT. The CDR3 plus the reference TRBV5-1 and TRBJ2-2 genes for the other parts give the full variable domain: KAGVTQTPRYLIKTRGQQVTLSCSPISGHRSVSWYQQTPGQGLQFLFEYFSETQRNKGNFPGRFSGRQFSNSRSEMNVSTLELGDSALYLCASGRMEGPGELFFGEGSRLTVL.